This T cell receptor (beta chain) was profiled in a study of T cells of healthy individuals. This clonotype has a count of ten or more. A single record per CDR3 protein comes from TCRdb applying MiXCR to the 5' RACE reads. Among approximately 52,000 distinct CDR3 sequences listed, roughly 15% were seen once. Trimming cost V 4 bases and J 5 bases, with 19 bases left between them. The germline V gene encodes CDR1 SGHNT and CDR2 YYREEE (reference sequence). This CDR3 comprises 15 residues. This rearrangement joins TRBV5-4 to TRBJ2-7; TRBD2 is a possible D gene (5 bases). This clonotype was sampled from a human donor in good health. CDR3 sequence: CASSLLASSVHEQYF. Written as DNA, the CDR3 is TGTGCCAGCAGCCTGCTAGCATCCAGCGTCCACGAGCAGTACTTC.